A single sample gave rise to the 2 T cell receptor beta chains below, sequenced in a study of blood T cells in healthy people across ages. Alongside a J-beta primer mix, a sample-barcoded 5' primer served in a second PCR lasting about 7 to 12 cycles. TCRdb reanalysed the 5' RACE reads using MiXCR and keeps one entry per CDR3 protein. Among roughly 800,000 distinct CDR3 sequences listed, roughly 50% were seen once. Sequencing was performed on blood. Receptor source: a young man in good health.

This clonotype came up a few times. The chain recombines TRBV19 with TRBJ2-7; TRBD2 agrees at 14 bases. The V and J ends lost 3 bases and 0 bases, in that order; junction bases with no gene match: 4. Per germline, CDR1 LNHDA and CDR2 SQIVND (reference sequence). The CDR3 is made up of 17 amino acids. Here the CDR3 reads CASSISGTSGSSYEQYF. The DNA of the CDR3 is TGTGCCAGTAGTATCAGCGGGACTAGCGGGAGCTCCTACGAGCAGTACTTC.

The rearrangement links TRBV12-1 to TRBJ2-7; the DNA was not used to check the table's D call, TRBD2. TRBV12-1 is classified as a pseudogene. The CDR3 spans 15 residues. The CDR3 loop reads CASSFEQAESFEQYF. The DNA of the CDR3 is TGTGCCAGCAGCTTTGAACAAGCGGAATCTTTCGAGCAGTACTTC.